These 28 T cell receptor beta chains were sequenced from one sample in a study of T cell responses to AZD1222 COVID-19 vaccine (dated by TCRdb to the early 2020s). The label giving this sample's time point can be read as: baseline before first vaccination. The label giving this sample's treatment or condition can be read as: meningococcal conjugate vaccine given as trial control. The method was the immunoSEQ multiplex PCR assay. Not all clones reach the TCRdb copy of this immuneACCESS table, which keeps in-frame sequences only. Checked studies attribute under half of the gap to unresolved V genes and leave the rest unexplained. The sample table records about 79,000 clones; around 92% of these occur just once. The ten top clones hold under 7.5% of the sample. The starting material was peripheral blood, obtained on day 0 of MenACWY control vaccination. Every receptor here comes from an adult in good health.

A single count supports this clone. The chain recombines TRBV11-2 with TRBJ1-5; no clear D. Trimming took 5 bases from V and 0 from J, leaving 14 bases between them. The CDR3 loop spans 16 amino acids. Germline loops: CDR1 SGHAT, CDR2 FQNNGV. The CDR3 is CASSPDGYFSNQPQHF. CDR3 in DNA: TGTGCCAGCAGCCCTGACGGTTATTTTAGCAATCAGCCCCAGCATTTT.

A single count supports this clone. This sequence joins TRBV7-9 and TRBJ2-7; 8 nucleotides align to TRBD1. CDR1 SEHNR and CDR2 FQNEAQ come from the germline V gene (reference sequence). V lost 5 bases, J lost 1 base, and 10 bases stayed unmatched. This CDR3 spans 16 amino acids. Here the CDR3 reads CASSPHRGTGSYEQYF. The CDR3 region has the DNA TGTGCCAGCAGCCCCCACCGGGGGACAGGATCCTACGAGCAGTACTTC.

The rearrangement links TRBV7-9 to TRBJ2-3, with D possibly being TRBD2 (5 bases). Germline values: CDR1 SEHNR, CDR2 FQNEAQ (reference sequence). This CDR3 region has 15 residues. The V end was cut by 1 base, the J end by 3 bases, with 11 bases between. The CDR3 protein is CASSLVSLATDTQYF. CDR3 DNA: TGTGCCAGCAGCTTAGTGAGCCTAGCAACAGATACGCAGTATTTT.

This chain uses TRBV19 with TRBJ2-7; 11 nucleotides agree with TRBD1. CDR1 and CDR2 from the germline V gene are LNHDA and SQIVND (reference sequence). The CDR3 extends over 13 amino acids. V was pared by 6 bases and J by 5 bases, with 3 bases of the junction left unmatched. The CDR3 DNA sequence: TGTGCCAGTAGAACGGGACAGGGGGACGAGCAGTACTTC. This sequence encodes CASRTGQGDEQYF.

The chain recombines TRBV5-5 with TRBJ1-5; a weak D match, TRBD1 (6 bases). V was clipped by 4 bases and J by 0 bases, with 14 bases between them. There are 16 residues in the CDR3. Germline-derived CDR1 and CDR2 are SGHKS and YYEKEE (reference sequence). The CDR3: CASSREGQLSNQPQHF. CDR3 DNA sequence: TGTGCCAGCAGCCGGGAGGGACAACTTAGCAATCAGCCCCAGCATTTT.

The chain has TRBV13 and TRBJ1-4; D ambiguous. Germline V gives CDR1 PRHDT, CDR2 FYEKMQ (reference sequence). V lost 11 bases to trimming and J lost 1 base, with 17 bases between them. The CDR3 has 15 amino acids. CDR3 sequence reads: CASLRREGTNEKLFF. The CDR3 DNA follows: TGTGCCTCCCTCAGACGGGAAGGAACTAATGAAAAACTGTTTTTT.

The chain joins TRBV3-1 (or the pseudogene TRBV3-2) to TRBJ2-1, with D possibly being TRBD2 (6 bases). Germline V gene lookup returns CDR1 LGHDT and CDR2 YNNKEL (reference sequence). This CDR3 is 13 amino acids long. V was clipped by 4 bases and J by 7 bases, with 11 bases between them. In DNA, the CDR3 is TGTGCCAGCAGCCGGGACTTGAGGAATGAGCAGTTCTTC. This codes for CASSRDLRNEQFF.

This clone was recorded only once. Here the CDR3 DNA reads TGTGCCAGCAGCCTAGGACTAGCCTACAATGAGCAGTTCTTC. As protein: CASSLGLAYNEQFF. The chain uses TRBV11-3 and TRBJ2-1; 7 bases are shared with TRBD2. After removal of 5 bases from V and 2 bases from J, the junction contained 3 bases not matched to a gene. The CDR3 is 14 amino acids. Germline CDR1 and CDR2: SGHNT and YENEEA.

This sequence joins TRBV6-5 and TRBJ2-7; either TRBD1 or TRBD2 may fit D (5 bases each). V gave up 0 bases and J gave up 3 bases, with 12 bases separating them. The CDR3 has 15 residues. Germline assignment: CDR1 MNHEY and CDR2 SVGAGI. CDR3 nucleotides: TGTGCCAGCAGTTACTCTCGGGGTGGGGGCTACGAGCAGTACTTC. This codes for CASSYSRGGGYEQYF.

V is TRBV5-4 and J is TRBJ1-2; no reliable D call. The CDR3 has 14 residues. With 0 bases removed from V and 1 base from J, the gap between germline ends came to 7 bases. Germline V gene lookup returns CDR1 SGHNT and CDR2 YYREEE (reference sequence). The CDR3 loop is CASSLEPRNYGYTF. The CDR3 DNA reads as TGTGCCAGCAGCTTGGAGCCTCGTAACTATGGCTACACCTTC.

The genes are TRBV12-3 or TRBV12-4 and TRBJ2-5; no reliable D call. V gave up 6 bases and J gave up 2 bases, with 7 bases separating them. The CDR3 spans 12 residues. The CDR3 region is CASSALQETQYF. CDR3 sequence (DNA): TGTGCCAGCAGCGCCCTTCAAGAGACCCAGTACTTC.

This chain uses TRBV28 with TRBJ1-1; a possible D gene is TRBD1 (5 bases). Germline loops: CDR1 MDHEN, CDR2 SYDVKM. V shed 6 bases and J shed 2 bases, with 10 bases lying between them. The CDR3 spans 13 residues. The chain's CDR3 is CASSLTENTEAFF. The CDR3 DNA follows: TGTGCCAGCAGCCTGACAGAAAACACTGAAGCTTTCTTT.

This rearrangement joins TRBV3-1 (or the pseudogene TRBV3-2) to TRBJ2-4, with D possibly TRBD2 on 5 matching bases. Germline assignment: CDR1 LGHDT and CDR2 YNNKEL (reference sequence). The CDR3 length is 12 residues. Trimming took 0 bases from V and 12 from J, leaving 9 bases between them. The CDR3 reads CASSQEGRDQYF. The CDR3 DNA reads as TGTGCCAGCAGCCAAGAAGGGAGAGATCAGTACTTC.

The V gene is TRBV7-3, the J gene TRBJ2-1, with 9 bases identical to TRBD1. V lost 2 bases, J lost 3 bases, and 8 bases stayed unmatched. Germline CDR1 is SGHTA and CDR2 is FQGTGA. This CDR3 region has 17 residues. The CDR3 DNA reads TGTGCCAGCAGCTTAGGCCCACAGGGGGCGAACTACAATGAGCAGTTCTTC. It yields the protein CASSLGPQGANYNEQFF.

V usage is TRBV11-3 and J usage is TRBJ2-3; D gene uncertain. CDR1 is SGHNT and CDR2 is YENEEA in the germline V gene. The CDR3 has 13 residues. V lost 2 bases and J 4 bases, leaving 7 bases between the germline ends. The CDR3 region has the DNA TGTGCCAGCAGCTTAAGTAGAGCAGATACGCAGTATTTT. This sequence encodes CASSLSRADTQYF.

This chain joins TRBV18 and TRBJ2-2; 8 bases fit TRBD2. Unmatched junction bases numbered 15, after V lost 3 bases and J lost 0 bases. Germline assignment: CDR1 KGHSH and CDR2 LQKENI. The CDR3 is 20 residues long. The CDR3: CASSPPEASGHLANTGELFF. CDR3 nucleotide sequence: TGTGCCAGCTCACCCCCTGAGGCTAGCGGGCACCTAGCGAACACCGGGGAGCTGTTTTTT.

The rearrangement links TRBV3-1 (or the pseudogene TRBV3-2) to TRBJ1-4, with 8 bases identical to TRBD1. Looked up from germline, CDR1 is LGHDT and CDR2 is YNNKEL (reference sequence). V was clipped by 4 bases and J by 7 bases; unmatched bases: 5. This CDR3 comprises 14 residues. CDR3 in DNA: TGTGCCAGCAGCCCGACAGGGGTTCGTGAAAAACTGTTTTTT. This sequence encodes CASSPTGVREKLFF.

This chain connects TRBV5-4 to TRBJ2-3, with 8 bases identical to TRBD2. The CDR3 is 16 residues long. The V gene end was trimmed by 0 bases and the J gene end by 1 base; junction bases not matched to a gene: 4. Germline CDR1 reads SGHNT; CDR2 reads YYREEE (reference sequence). The CDR3 here is CASSLVGGGRTDTQYF. CDR3 bases: TGTGCCAGCAGCTTGGTTGGCGGGGGGCGCACAGATACGCAGTATTTT.

This clone occurred once. The chain employs TRBV29-1 and TRBJ2-1; D call uncertain. The V gene's germline CDR1 is SQVTM and CDR2 ANQGSEA. Trimming pared 0 bases from V and 4 bases from J, leaving 7 bases between. The CDR3 loop spans 13 amino acids. CDR3 in amino acids: CSVEDVGYNEQFF. CDR3 nucleotides: TGCAGCGTTGAAGATGTCGGTTACAATGAGCAGTTCTTC.

This chain joins TRBV2 and TRBJ1-4; the D is unclear. This CDR3 comprises 14 residues. V gave up 6 bases and J gave up 1 base, with 9 bases separating them. CDR1 SNHLY and CDR2 FYNNEI come from the germline V gene. The DNA for the CDR3 is TGTGCCAGCAGCGACAACCTAACTAATGAAAAACTGTTTTTT. Translation gives CASSDNLTNEKLFF.

The V gene is TRBV6-6, the J gene TRBJ2-2; D may be TRBD1 (6 bases). V dropped 0 bases and J dropped 7 bases, with 12 bases sitting between them. Germline assignment: CDR1 MNHNY and CDR2 SVGAGI (reference sequence). The CDR3 spans 15 residues. The CDR3 DNA is TGTGCCAGCAGTTACTCGTCGACAGGCGACGGGGAGCTGTTTTTT. Translation gives CASSYSSTGDGELFF.

The chain carries TRBV2 and TRBJ2-3; TRBD1 aligns across 7 bases. The CDR3 runs to 14 residues. Per germline, CDR1 SNHLY and CDR2 FYNNEI. Losses at the gene ends were 11 bases for V and 0 bases for J; bases not matched to a gene: 8. The CDR3, as DNA: TGTGCCTCTTCACAGGGGCCTAGCACAGATACGCAGTATTTT. Amino acid sequence: CASSQGPSTDTQYF.

The rearrangement joins TRBV27 to TRBJ2-1; D possibly uses TRBD1 or TRBD2 (6 bases each). V was clipped by 3 bases and J by 5 bases, with 11 bases between them. CDR1 MNHEY and CDR2 SMNVEV come from the germline V gene (reference sequence). CDR3 length: 14 amino acids. The CDR3 spells CASSFFGGHNEQFF. The CDR3 nucleotides are TGTGCCAGCAGTTTTTTCGGGGGCCACAATGAGCAGTTCTTC.

The chain couples TRBV12-3 or TRBV12-4 to TRBJ2-2, with D possibly being TRBD2 (5 bases). This CDR3 has 13 amino acids. V was pared by 6 bases and J by 6 bases, with 11 bases between. Written as DNA, the CDR3 is TGTGCCAGCAGCTCCCAGAGGGCCGGGGAGCTGTTTTTT. Amino acid sequence: CASSSQRAGELFF.

The CDR3 coding sequence is TGTGCCACCAGTGACTTTACAGGGTGGGGGAACACCGGGGAGCTGTTTTTT. It codes for CATSDFTGWGNTGELFF. The V and J genes are TRBV24-1 and TRBJ2-2; maybe TRBD1 (6 bases). CDR3 length: 17 amino acids. From germline, CDR1 is KGHDR and CDR2 SFDVKD. V dropped 4 bases and J dropped 1 base, with 15 bases sitting between them.

V gene TRBV15 combines with J gene TRBJ1-4; 8 bases are a match to TRBD1. This CDR3 has 15 residues. CDR1 is LNHNV, CDR2 YYDKDF, per germline (reference sequence). With 1 base clipped from V and 4 bases from J, the junction kept 2 bases outside the gene matches. CDR3 in amino acids: CATSRAGGLNEKLFF. As DNA, the CDR3 is TGTGCCACCAGCAGAGCAGGGGGCCTTAATGAAAAACTGTTTTTT.

This clone was picked up one time. This chain links TRBV4-3 with TRBJ2-7, with D hard to call. With 2 bases removed from V and 4 bases from J, the gap between germline ends came to 9 bases. The V gene's germline CDR1 is LGHNA and CDR2 YSLEER. The CDR3 consists of 13 residues. CDR3 amino acids: CASSQQAGYEQYF. DNA of the CDR3: TGCGCCAGCAGCCAACAAGCCGGATACGAGCAGTACTTC.

V and J are TRBV3-1 (or the pseudogene TRBV3-2) and TRBJ1-1; D possibly corresponds to TRBD1 (5 bases). CDR1 is LGHDT and CDR2 is YNNKEL in the germline V gene (reference sequence). Between the trimmed V and J ends, which lost 0 bases and 1 base, there was a span of 9 bases. The CDR3 is made up of 15 amino acids. The CDR3 spells CASSQEGLGNTEAFF. The DNA for the CDR3 is TGTGCCAGCAGCCAAGAGGGGCTAGGGAACACTGAAGCTTTCTTT.